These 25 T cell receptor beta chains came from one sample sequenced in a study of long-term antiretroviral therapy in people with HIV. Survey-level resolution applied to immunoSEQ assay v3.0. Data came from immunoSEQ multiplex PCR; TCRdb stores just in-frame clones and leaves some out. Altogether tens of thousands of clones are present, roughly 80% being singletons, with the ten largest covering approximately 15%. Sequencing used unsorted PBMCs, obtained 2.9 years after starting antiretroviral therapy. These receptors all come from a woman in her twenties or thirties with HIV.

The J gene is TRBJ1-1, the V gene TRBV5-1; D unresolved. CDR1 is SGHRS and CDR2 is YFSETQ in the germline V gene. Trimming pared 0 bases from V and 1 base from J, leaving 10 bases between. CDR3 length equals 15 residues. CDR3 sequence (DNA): TGCGCCAGCAGCTTGGAGAGGCAGCCGAACACTGAAGCTTTCTTT. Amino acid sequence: CASSLERQPNTEAFF.

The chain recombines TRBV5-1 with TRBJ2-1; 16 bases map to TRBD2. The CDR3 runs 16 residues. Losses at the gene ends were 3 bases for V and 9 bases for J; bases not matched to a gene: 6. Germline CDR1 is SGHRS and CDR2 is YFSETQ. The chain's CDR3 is CASSSGTSGGAAEQFF. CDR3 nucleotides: TGCGCCAGCAGCTCCGGGACTAGCGGGGGGGCGGCTGAGCAGTTCTTC.

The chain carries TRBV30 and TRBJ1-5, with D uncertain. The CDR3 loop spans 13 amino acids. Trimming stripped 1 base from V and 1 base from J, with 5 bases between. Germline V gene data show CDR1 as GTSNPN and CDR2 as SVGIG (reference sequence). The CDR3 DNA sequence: TGTGCCTGGAGTGAACAGAGCAATCAGCCCCAGCATTTT. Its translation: CAWSEQSNQPQHF.

This CDR3 reads CASSLRGDRNYEQYF. In DNA form, the CDR3 reads TGTGCCAGCAGTTTAAGGGGAGACAGAAACTACGAGCAGTACTTC. The chain is built from TRBV27 and TRBJ2-7; D may correspond to TRBD1 or TRBD2 (5 bases each). The CDR3 has 15 amino acids. Deletions cut 2 bases from V and 3 bases from J, with 14 bases between. Per germline, CDR1 MNHEY and CDR2 SMNVEV (reference sequence).

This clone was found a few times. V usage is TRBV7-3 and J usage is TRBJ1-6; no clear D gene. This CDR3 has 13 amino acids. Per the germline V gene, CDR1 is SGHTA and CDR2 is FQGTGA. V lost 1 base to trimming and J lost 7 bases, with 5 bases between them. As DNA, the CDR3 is TGTGCCAGCAGCTTAAATACCAATTCACCCCTCCACTTT. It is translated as CASSLNTNSPLHF.

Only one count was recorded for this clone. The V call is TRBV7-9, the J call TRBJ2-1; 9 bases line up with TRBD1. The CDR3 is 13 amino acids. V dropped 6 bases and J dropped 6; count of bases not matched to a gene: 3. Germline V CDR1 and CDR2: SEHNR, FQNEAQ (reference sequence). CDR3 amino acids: CASREGQGNEQFF. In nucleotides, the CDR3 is TGTGCCAGCAGGGAGGGACAGGGCAATGAGCAGTTCTTC.

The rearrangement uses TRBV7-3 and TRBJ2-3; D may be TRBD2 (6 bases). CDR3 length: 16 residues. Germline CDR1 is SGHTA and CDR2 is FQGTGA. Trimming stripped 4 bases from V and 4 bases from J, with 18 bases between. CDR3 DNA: TGTGCCAGCAGCTACATCCGTCGGGAGAAGGCAGATACGCAGTATTTT. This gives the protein CASSYIRREKADTQYF.

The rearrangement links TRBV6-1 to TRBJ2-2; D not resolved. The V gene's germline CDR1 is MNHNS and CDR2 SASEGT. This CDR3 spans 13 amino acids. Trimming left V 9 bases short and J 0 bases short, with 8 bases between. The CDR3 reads CASSNANTGELFF. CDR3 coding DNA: TGTGCCAGTAGCAACGCGAACACCGGGGAGCTGTTTTTT.

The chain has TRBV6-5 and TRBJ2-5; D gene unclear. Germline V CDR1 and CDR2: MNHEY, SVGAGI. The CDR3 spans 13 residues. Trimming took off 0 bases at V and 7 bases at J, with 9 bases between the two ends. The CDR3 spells CASSYSTSGTQYF. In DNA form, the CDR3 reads TGTGCCAGCAGTTACTCGACCTCAGGGACCCAGTACTTC.

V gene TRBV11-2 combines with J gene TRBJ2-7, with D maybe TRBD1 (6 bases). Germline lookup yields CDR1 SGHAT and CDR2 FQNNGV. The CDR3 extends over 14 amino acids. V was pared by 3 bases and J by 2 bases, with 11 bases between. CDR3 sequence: CASSFSGTTYEQYF. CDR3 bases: TGTGCCAGCAGCTTCTCCGGGACAACCTACGAGCAGTACTTC. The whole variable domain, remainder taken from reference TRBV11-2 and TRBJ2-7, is EAGVAQSPRYKIIEKRQSVAFWCNPISGHATLYWYQQILGQGPKLLIQFQNNGVVDDSQLPKDRFSAERLKGVDSTLKIQPAKLEDSAVYLCASSFSGTTYEQYFGPGTRLTVT.

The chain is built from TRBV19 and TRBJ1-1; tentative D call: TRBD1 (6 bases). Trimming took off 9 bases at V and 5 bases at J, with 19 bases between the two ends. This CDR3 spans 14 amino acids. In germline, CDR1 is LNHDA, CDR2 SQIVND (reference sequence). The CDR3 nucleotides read TGTGCCAGCAACCTGCCCCAGGGGCGGACTGAAGCTTTCTTT. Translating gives CASNLPQGRTEAFF.

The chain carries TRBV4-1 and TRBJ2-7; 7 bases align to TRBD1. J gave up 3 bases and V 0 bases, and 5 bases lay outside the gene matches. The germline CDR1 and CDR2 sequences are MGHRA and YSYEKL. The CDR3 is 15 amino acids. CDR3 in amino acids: CASSQDPDRVYEQYF. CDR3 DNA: TGCGCCAGCAGCCAAGATCCCGACAGGGTCTACGAGCAGTACTTC.

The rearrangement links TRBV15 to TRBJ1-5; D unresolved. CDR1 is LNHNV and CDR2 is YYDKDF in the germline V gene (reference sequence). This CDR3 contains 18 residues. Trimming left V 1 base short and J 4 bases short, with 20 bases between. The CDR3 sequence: CATSRGSLGREENQPQHF. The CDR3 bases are TGTGCCACCAGCAGAGGGTCCTTGGGGAGGGAAGAGAATCAGCCCCAGCATTTT.

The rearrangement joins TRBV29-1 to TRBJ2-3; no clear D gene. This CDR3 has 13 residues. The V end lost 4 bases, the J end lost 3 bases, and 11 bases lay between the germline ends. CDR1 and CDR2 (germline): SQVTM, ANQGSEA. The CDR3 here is CSVGYRTTDTQYF. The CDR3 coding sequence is TGCAGCGTTGGTTATCGGACGACAGATACGCAGTATTTT.

CDR3 amino acids: CASSPPPGGNTIYF. In DNA, the CDR3 is TGTGCCAGTAGTCCTCCGCCGGGGGGAAACACCATATATTTT. V gene TRBV19 combines with J gene TRBJ1-3, with no clear D. V was clipped by 5 bases and J by 4 bases, with 12 bases between them. The CDR3 covers 14 residues. Germline V lookup: CDR1 LNHDA, CDR2 SQIVND (reference sequence).

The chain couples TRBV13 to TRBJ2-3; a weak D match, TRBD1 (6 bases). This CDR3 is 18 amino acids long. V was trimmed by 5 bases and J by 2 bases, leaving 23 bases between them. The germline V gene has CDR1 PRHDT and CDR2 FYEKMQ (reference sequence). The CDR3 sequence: CASSGTFKTGLDTDTQYF. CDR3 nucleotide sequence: TGTGCCAGCAGCGGTACCTTTAAGACAGGTCTGGACACAGATACGCAGTATTTT.

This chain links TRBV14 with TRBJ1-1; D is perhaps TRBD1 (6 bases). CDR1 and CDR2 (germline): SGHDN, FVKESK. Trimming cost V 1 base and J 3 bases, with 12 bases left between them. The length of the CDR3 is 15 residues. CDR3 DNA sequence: TGTGCCAGCAGCCAAGGGGGGGCTTTTTACACTGAAGCTTTCTTT. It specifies CASSQGGAFYTEAFF. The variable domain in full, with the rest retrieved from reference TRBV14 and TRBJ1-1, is EAGVTQFPSHSVIEKGQTVTLRCDPISGHDNLYWYRRVMGKEIKFLLHFVKESKQDESGMPNNRFLAERTGGTYSTLKVQPAELEDSGVYFCASSQGGAFYTEAFFGQGTRLTVV.

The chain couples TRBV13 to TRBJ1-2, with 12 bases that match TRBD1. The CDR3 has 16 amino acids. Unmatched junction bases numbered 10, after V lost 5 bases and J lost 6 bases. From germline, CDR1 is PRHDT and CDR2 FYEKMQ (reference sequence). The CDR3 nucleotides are TGTGCCAGCAGCGAAGACAGACGGGACAGGGGGCATGGCTACACCTTC. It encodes CASSEDRRDRGHGYTF.

The CDR3 DNA reads as TGTGCCAGCAGTGTCCGGGACAGGGGTGACGAGCAGTACTTC. This encodes CASSVRDRGDEQYF. The chain joins TRBV2 to TRBJ2-7, with 10 bases aligning to TRBD1. This CDR3 has 14 amino acids. The germline V gene encodes CDR1 SNHLY and CDR2 FYNNEI. Trimming cost V 4 bases and J 5 bases; bases outside gene matches: 5.

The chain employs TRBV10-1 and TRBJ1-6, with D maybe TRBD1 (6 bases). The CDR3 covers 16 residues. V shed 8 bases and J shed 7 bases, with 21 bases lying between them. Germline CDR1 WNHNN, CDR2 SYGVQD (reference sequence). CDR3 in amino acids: CASGPYDRRRNSPLHF. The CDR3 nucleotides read TGCGCCAGCGGCCCTTACGACAGGCGCCGGAATTCACCCCTCCACTTT.

The CDR3 DNA is TGTGCCAGCAGCTTAGTGTGGGGGCAGTCTAATGAAAAACTGTTTTTT. Translation gives CASSLVWGQSNEKLFF. The V call is TRBV11-2, the J call TRBJ1-4; TRBD1 is a possible D gene (6 bases). The CDR3 has 16 residues. Trimming removed 1 base from V and 3 bases from J, with 12 bases in between. Germline assignment: CDR1 SGHAT and CDR2 FQNNGV. Looking up the rest from reference TRBV11-2 and TRBJ1-4 gives the full variable domain: EAGVAQSPRYKIIEKRQSVAFWCNPISGHATLYWYQQILGQGPKLLIQFQNNGVVDDSQLPKDRFSAERLKGVDSTLKIQPAKLEDSAVYLCASSLVWGQSNEKLFFGSGTQLSVL.

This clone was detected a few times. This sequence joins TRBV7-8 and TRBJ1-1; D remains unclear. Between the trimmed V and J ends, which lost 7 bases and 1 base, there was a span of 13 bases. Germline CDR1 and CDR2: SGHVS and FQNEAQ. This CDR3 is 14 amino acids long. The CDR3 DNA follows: TGTGCCAGCATAGGAGATATGGCGAACACTGAAGCTTTCTTT. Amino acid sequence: CASIGDMANTEAFF. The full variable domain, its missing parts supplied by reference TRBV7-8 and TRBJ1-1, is GAGVSQSPRYKVAKRGQDVALRCDPISGHVSLFWYQQALGQGPEFLTYFQNEAQLDKSGLPSDRFFAERPEGSVSTLKIQRTQQEDSAVYLCASIGDMANTEAFFGQGTRLTVV.

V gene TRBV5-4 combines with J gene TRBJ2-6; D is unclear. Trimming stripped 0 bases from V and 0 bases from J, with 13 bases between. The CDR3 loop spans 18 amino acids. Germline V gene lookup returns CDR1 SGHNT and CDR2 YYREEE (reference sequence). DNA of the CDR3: TGTGCCAGCAGCTTGGCCCCCAGAAGAAACTCTGGGGCCAACGTCCTGACTTTC. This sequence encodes CASSLAPRRNSGANVLTF.

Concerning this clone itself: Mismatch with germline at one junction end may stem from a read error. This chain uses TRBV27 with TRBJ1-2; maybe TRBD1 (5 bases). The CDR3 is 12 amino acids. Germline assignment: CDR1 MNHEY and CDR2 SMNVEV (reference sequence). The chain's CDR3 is CASSSGFYGYTF. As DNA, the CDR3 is TGTGCCAGTAGTTCAGGGTTCTATGGCTACACCTTC.

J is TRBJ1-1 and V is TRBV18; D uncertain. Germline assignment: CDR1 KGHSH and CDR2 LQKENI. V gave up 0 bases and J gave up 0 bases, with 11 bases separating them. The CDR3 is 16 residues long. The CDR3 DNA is TGTGCCAGCTCACCACCGGGCAGAGGCATGAACACTGAAGCTTTCTTT. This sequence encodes CASSPPGRGMNTEAFF.